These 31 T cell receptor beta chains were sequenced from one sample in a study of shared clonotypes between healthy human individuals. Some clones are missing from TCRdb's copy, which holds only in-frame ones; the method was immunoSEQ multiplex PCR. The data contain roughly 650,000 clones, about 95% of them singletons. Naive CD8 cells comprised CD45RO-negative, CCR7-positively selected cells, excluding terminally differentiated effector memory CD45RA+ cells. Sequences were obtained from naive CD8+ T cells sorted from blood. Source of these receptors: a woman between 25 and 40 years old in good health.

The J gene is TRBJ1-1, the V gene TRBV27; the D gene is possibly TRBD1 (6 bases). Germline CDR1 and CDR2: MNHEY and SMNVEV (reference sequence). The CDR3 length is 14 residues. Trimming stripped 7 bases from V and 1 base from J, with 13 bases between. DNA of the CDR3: TGTGCCAGCATCCGTTCAGGGGAGAACACTGAAGCTTTCTTT. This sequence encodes CASIRSGENTEAFF.

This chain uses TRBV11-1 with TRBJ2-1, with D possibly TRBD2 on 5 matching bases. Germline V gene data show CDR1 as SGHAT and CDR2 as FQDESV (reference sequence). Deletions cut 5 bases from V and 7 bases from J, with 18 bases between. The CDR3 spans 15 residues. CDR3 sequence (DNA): TGTGCCAGCAGCACGTGGGAGTCTATTGGAAATGAGCAGTTCTTC. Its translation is CASSTWESIGNEQFF.

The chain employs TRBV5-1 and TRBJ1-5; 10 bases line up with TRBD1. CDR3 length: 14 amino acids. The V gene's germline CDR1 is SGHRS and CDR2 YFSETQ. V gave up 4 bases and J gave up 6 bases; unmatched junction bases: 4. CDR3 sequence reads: CASSLGQGIQPQHF. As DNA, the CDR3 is TGCGCCAGCAGCCTGGGACAGGGGATTCAGCCCCAGCATTTT.

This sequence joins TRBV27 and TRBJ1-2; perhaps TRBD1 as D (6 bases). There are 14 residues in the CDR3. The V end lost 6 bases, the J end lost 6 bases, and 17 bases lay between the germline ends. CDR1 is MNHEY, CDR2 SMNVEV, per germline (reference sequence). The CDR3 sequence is CASRYLQGSDGYTF. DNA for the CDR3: TGTGCCAGCAGGTACCTACAGGGATCGGATGGCTACACCTTC.

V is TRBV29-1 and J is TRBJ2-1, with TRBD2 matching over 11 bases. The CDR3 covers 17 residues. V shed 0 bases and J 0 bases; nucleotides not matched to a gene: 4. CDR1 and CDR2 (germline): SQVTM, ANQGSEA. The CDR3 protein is CSVEEISGRVSYNEQFF. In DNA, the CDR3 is TGCAGCGTTGAAGAGATTAGCGGGAGGGTCTCCTACAATGAGCAGTTCTTC.

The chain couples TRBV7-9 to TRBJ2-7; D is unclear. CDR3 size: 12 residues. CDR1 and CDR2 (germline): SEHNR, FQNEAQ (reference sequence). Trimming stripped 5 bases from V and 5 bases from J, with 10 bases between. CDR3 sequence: CASSPNPDEQYF. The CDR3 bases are TGTGCCAGCAGCCCAAATCCGGACGAGCAGTACTTC. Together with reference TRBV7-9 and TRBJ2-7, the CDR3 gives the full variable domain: DTGVSQNPRHKITKRGQNVTFRCDPISEHNRLYWYRQTLGQGPEFLTYFQNEAQLEKSRLLSDRFSAERPKGSFSTLEIQRTEQGDSAMYLCASSPNPDEQYFGPGTRLTVT.

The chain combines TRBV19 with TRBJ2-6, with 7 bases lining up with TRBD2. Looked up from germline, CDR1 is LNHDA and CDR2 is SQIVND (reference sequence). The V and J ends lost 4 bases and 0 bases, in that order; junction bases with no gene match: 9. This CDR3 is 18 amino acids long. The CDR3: CASSKPGLSLSGANVLTF. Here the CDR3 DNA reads TGTGCCAGTAGTAAGCCGGGACTATCACTCTCTGGGGCCAACGTCCTGACTTTC.

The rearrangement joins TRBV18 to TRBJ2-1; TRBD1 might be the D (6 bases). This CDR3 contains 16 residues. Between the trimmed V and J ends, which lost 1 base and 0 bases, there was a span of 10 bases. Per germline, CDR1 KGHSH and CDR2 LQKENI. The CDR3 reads CASSPRTGSSYNEQFF. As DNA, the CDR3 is TGTGCCAGCTCACCACGAACAGGGAGCTCCTACAATGAGCAGTTCTTC.

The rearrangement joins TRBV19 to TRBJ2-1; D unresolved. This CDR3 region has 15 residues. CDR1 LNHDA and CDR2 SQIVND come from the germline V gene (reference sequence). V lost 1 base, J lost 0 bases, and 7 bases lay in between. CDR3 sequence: CASSIGPNSYNEQFF. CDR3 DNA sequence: TGTGCCAGTAGTATAGGGCCTAACTCCTACAATGAGCAGTTCTTC.

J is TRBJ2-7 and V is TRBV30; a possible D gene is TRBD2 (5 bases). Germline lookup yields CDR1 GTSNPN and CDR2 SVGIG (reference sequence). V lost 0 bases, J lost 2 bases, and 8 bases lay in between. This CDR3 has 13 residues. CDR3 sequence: CAWSVPGTYEQYF. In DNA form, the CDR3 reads TGTGCCTGGAGTGTCCCGGGGACCTACGAGCAGTACTTC.

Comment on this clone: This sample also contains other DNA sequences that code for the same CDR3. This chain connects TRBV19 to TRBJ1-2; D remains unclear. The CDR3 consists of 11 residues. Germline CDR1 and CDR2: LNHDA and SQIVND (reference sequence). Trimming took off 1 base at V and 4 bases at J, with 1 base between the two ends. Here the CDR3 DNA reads TGTGCCAGTAGTATAGGCTATGGCTACACCTTC. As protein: CASSIGYGYTF.

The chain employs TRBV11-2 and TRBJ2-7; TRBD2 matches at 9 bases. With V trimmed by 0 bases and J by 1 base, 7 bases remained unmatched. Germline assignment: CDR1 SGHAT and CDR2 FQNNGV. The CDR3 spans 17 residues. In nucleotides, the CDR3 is TGTGCCAGCAGCTTAGATCGTGAGCGGGAGGAGTCCTACGAGCAGTACTTC. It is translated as CASSLDREREESYEQYF.

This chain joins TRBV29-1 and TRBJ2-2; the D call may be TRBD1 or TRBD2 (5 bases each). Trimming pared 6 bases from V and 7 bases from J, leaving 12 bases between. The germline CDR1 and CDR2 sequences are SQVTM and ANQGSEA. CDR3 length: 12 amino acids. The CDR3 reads CSVGPMIGELFF. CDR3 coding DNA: TGCAGCGTGGGACCTATGATCGGGGAGCTGTTTTTT.

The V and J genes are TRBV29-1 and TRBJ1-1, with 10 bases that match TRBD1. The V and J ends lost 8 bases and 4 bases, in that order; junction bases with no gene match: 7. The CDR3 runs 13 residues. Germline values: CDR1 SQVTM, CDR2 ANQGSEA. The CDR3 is CSMTGQGSTEAFF. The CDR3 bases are TGCAGCATGACGGGACAGGGGAGCACTGAAGCTTTCTTT.

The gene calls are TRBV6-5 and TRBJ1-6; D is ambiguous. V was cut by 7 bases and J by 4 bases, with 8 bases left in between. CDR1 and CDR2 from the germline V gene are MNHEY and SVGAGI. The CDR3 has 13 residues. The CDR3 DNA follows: TGTGCCAGCAAAATGGGGTATAATTCACCCCTCCACTTT. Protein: CASKMGYNSPLHF.

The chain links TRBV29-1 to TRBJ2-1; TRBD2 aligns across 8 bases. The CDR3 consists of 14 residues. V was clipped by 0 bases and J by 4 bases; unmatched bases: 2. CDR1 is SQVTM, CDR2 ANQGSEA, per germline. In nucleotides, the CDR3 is TGCAGCGTTGAAGATCGGGGGGGGTACAATGAGCAGTTCTTC. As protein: CSVEDRGGYNEQFF.

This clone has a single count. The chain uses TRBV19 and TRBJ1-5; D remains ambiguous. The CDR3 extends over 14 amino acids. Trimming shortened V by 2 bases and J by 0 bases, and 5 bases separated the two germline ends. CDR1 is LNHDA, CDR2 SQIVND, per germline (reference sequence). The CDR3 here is CASSITYSNQPQHF. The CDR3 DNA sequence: TGTGCCAGTAGTATAACGTATAGCAATCAGCCCCAGCATTTT.

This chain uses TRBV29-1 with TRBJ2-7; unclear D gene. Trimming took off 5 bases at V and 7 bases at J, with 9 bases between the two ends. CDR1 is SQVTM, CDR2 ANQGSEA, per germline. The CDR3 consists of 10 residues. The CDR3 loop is CSVKLGEQYF. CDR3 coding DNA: TGCAGCGTTAAACTCGGGGAGCAGTACTTC.

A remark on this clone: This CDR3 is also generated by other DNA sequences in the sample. CDR3 sequence: CASSLAGGNQPQHF. The DNA of the CDR3 is TGTGCCAGCAGCTTGGCAGGGGGCAATCAGCCCCAGCATTTT. The chain employs TRBV5-6 and TRBJ1-5; D is perhaps TRBD1 (6 bases). Trimming pared 0 bases from V and 2 bases from J, leaving 6 bases between. Looked up from germline, CDR1 is SGHDT and CDR2 is YYEEEE. This CDR3 is built from 14 residues.

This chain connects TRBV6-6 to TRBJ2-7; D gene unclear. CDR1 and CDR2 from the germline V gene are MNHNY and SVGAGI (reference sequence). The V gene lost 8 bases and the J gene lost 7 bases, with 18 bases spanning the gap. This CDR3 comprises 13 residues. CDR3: CASRGLPLGEQYF. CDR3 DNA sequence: TGTGCCAGCCGCGGCCTCCCCCTCGGGGAGCAGTACTTC.

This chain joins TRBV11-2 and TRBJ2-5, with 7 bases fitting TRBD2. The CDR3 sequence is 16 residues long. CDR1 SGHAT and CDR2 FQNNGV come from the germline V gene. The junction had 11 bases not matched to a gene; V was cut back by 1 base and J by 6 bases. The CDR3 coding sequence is TGTGCCAGCAGCTTAGGCGAATGGGGGGGGTCGAAGACCCAGTACTTC. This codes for CASSLGEWGGSKTQYF.

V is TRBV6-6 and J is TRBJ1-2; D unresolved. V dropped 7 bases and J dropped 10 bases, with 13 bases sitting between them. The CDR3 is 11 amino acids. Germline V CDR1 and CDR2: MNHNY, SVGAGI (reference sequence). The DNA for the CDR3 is TGTGCCAGCACTGACGGGTCTCTCTACACCTTC. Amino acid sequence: CASTDGSLYTF.

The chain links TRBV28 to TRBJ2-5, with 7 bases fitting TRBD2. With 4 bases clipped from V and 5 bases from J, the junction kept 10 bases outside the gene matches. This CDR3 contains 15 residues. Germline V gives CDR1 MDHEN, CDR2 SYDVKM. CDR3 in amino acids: CASSWGAGVGETQYF. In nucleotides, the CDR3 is TGTGCCAGCAGTTGGGGTGCGGGAGTAGGGGAGACCCAGTACTTC.

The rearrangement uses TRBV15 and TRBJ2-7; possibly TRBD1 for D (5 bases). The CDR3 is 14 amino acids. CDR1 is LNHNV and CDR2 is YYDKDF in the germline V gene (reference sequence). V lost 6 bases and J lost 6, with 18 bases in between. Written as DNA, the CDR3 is TGTGCCACCAGACGGACAACCGGTTCCCTCGAGCAGTACTTC. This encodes CATRRTTGSLEQYF.

In DNA form, the CDR3 reads TGTGCCAGTAGTATGCTAGCGGGAGCAGAGGAGCAGTTCTTC. It specifies CASSMLAGAEEQFF. The rearrangement uses TRBV19 and TRBJ2-1; 10 nucleotides agree with TRBD2. The ends lost 3 bases at V and 10 bases at J; junction bases unmatched: 6. CDR1 is LNHDA, CDR2 SQIVND, per germline (reference sequence). This CDR3 is 14 amino acids long.

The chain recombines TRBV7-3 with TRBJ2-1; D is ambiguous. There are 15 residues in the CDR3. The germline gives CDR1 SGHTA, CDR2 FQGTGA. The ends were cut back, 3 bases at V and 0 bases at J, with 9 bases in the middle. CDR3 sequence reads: CASSLLGSSYNEQFF. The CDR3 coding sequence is TGTGCCAGCAGCTTGCTGGGTAGCTCCTACAATGAGCAGTTCTTC.

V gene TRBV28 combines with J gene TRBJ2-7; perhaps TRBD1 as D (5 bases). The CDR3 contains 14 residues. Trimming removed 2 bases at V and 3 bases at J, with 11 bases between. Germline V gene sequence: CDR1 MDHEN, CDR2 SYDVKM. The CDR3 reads CASSLRGFNYEQYF. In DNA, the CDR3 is TGTGCCAGCAGTTTAAGGGGATTCAACTACGAGCAGTACTTC.

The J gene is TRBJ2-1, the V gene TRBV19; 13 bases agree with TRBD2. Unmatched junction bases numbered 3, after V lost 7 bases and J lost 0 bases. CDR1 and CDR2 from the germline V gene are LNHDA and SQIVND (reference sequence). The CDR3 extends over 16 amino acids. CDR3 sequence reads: CASTLAGGSSYNEQFF. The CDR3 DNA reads TGTGCCAGTACACTAGCGGGAGGGAGCTCCTACAATGAGCAGTTCTTC. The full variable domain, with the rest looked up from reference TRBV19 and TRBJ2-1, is DGGITQSPKYLFRKEGQNVTLSCEQNLNHDAMYWYRQDPGQGLRLIYYSQIVNDFQKGDIAEGYSVSREKKESFPLTVTSAQKNPTAFYLCASTLAGGSSYNEQFFGPGTRLTVL.

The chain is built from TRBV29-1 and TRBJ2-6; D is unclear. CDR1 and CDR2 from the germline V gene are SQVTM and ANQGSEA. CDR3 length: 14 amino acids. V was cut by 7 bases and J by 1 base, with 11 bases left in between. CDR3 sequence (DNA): TGCAGCGCCGTGTCCCGATCTGGGGCCAACGTCCTGACTTTC. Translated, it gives CSAVSRSGANVLTF.

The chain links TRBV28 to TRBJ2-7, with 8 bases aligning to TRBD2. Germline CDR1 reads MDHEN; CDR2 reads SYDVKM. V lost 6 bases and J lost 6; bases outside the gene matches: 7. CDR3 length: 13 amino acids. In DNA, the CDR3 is TGTGCCAGCAGGGGCCTAGCGGGCCGCGAGCAGTACTTC. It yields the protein CASRGLAGREQYF.

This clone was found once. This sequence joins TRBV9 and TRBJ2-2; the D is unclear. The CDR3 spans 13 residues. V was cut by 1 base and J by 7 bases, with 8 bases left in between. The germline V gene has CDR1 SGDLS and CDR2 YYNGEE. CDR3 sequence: CASSVKGGGELFF. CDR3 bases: TGTGCCAGCAGCGTAAAGGGTGGCGGGGAGCTGTTTTTT.